Listed here are 9 T cell receptor beta chains from one sample, sequenced in a study of blood T cell repertoires in COVID-19. Libraries were prepared by immunoSEQ multiplex PCR; TCRdb keeps only in-frame clonotypes and omits some of them. Found here are about 220,000 clones, around 80% of them singletons; the top ten hold roughly 5.3%. Sequenced input: peripheral blood. The receptors derive from a woman between 55 and 75 years old who had recovered from COVID-19.

The chain carries TRBV3-1 (or the pseudogene TRBV3-2) and TRBJ1-4, with D hard to call. Per germline, CDR1 LGHDT and CDR2 YNNKEL (reference sequence). This CDR3 contains 15 residues. The V end lost 1 base, the J end lost 8 bases, and 14 bases lay between the germline ends. CDR3 DNA: TGTGCCAGCAGCCAAGCCAAGCTCATCTCGGAAAAACTGTTTTTT. It specifies CASSQAKLISEKLFF.

The rearrangement joins TRBV2 to TRBJ2-3; 8 nucleotides align to TRBD1. V lost 5 bases, J lost 0 bases, and 4 bases stayed unmatched. Looked up from germline, CDR1 is SNHLY and CDR2 is FYNNEI. CDR3 size: 15 residues. DNA of the CDR3: TGTGCCAGCAGTCCAGACAGGGGAAGCACAGATACGCAGTATTTT. Translating gives CASSPDRGSTDTQYF.

The count of this clone is one. The chain carries TRBV3-1 (or the pseudogene TRBV3-2) and TRBJ2-1, with TRBD2 matching 8 bases. Germline loops: CDR1 LGHDT, CDR2 YNNKEL (reference sequence). Trimming cost V 5 bases and J 6 bases; bases outside gene matches: 12. The CDR3 extends over 16 amino acids. CDR3 loop: CASSSLIGTRLNEQFF. CDR3 DNA sequence: TGTGCCAGCAGCTCGTTGATAGGGACTAGGCTCAATGAGCAGTTCTTC.

The chain has TRBV9 and TRBJ2-2; 9 nucleotides line up with TRBD1. The CDR3 contains 16 residues. V shed 3 bases and J 3 bases; nucleotides not matched to a gene: 6. Germline V lookup: CDR1 SGDLS, CDR2 YYNGEE. CDR3 bases: TGTGCCAGCAGCGCATCGACAGGGGGAGACACCGGGGAGCTGTTTTTT. This codes for CASSASTGGDTGELFF.

This CDR3 reads CASSQQGRMARLHYGYTF. As DNA, the CDR3 is TGTGCCAGCAGCCAACAGGGGAGGATGGCCCGCCTTCACTATGGCTACACCTTC. The rearrangement links TRBV11-2 to TRBJ1-2; 7 nucleotides align to TRBD1. Per the germline V gene, CDR1 is SGHAT and CDR2 is FQNNGV. CDR3 size: 18 residues. V shed 5 bases, J shed 3 bases, and the junction held 18 bases outside the gene matches.

The V gene is TRBV12-3 or TRBV12-4, the J gene TRBJ1-5; 8 bases match TRBD1. Germline trimming cut 11 bases from V and 6 bases from J; bases unmatched to any gene: 6. CDR3 length equals 12 residues. For the CDR3, the DNA is TGTGCCGTTCGGGACAGGACTCAGCCCCAGCATTTT. This encodes CAVRDRTQPQHF.

DNA of the CDR3: TGTGCCAGCAGTTTAACCGACTACTATGGCTACACCTTC. This translates into CASSLTDYYGYTF. This rearrangement joins TRBV28 to TRBJ1-2; D unclear. With 2 bases removed from V and 3 bases from J, the gap between germline ends came to 7 bases. CDR1 and CDR2 (germline): MDHEN, SYDVKM. The length of the CDR3 is 13 residues.

As to this clone: The junction differs from germline at one of its ends, possibly a read error. This sequence joins TRBV7-8 and TRBJ2-1, with no clear D. The CDR3 has 13 residues. Germline lookup yields CDR1 SGHVS and CDR2 FQNEAQ. CDR3 nucleotides: TGTGCCAGCAGTTTAGCCGAGCCTAATGAGCAGTTCTTC. Translation gives CASSLAEPNEQFF.

This clone turned up a few times. The chain employs TRBV19 and TRBJ2-1; 8 nucleotides match TRBD2. CDR1 is LNHDA, CDR2 SQIVND, per germline (reference sequence). This CDR3 has 17 amino acids. J lost 1 base, V lost 4 bases, and 9 bases had no gene match. Here the CDR3 reads CASSSRPAGVSYNEQFF. CDR3 DNA: TGTGCCAGTAGTAGTCGCCCAGCGGGGGTATCCTACAATGAGCAGTTCTTC. The full variable domain, with the rest looked up from reference TRBV19 and TRBJ2-1, is DGGITQSPKYLFRKEGQNVTLSCEQNLNHDAMYWYRQDPGQGLRLIYYSQIVNDFQKGDIAEGYSVSREKKESFPLTVTSAQKNPTAFYLCASSSRPAGVSYNEQFFGPGTRLTVL.